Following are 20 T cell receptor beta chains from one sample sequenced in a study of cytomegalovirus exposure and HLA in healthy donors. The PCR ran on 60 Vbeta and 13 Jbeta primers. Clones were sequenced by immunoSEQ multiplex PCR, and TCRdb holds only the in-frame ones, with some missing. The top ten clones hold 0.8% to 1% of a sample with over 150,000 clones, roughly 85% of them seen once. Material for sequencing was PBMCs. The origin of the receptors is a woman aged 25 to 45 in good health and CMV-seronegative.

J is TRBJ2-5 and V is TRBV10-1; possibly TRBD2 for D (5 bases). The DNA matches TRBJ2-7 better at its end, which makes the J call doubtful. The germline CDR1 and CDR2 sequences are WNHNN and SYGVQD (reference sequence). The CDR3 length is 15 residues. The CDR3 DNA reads TGCGCCAGCAGCGACCCGGGATCCAAGCAGTACGAGCAGTACTTC. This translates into CASSDPGSKQYEQYF.

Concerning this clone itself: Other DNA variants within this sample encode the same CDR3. CDR3 protein: CATSREVSAKETQYF. The CDR3 coding sequence is TGTGCCACTAGTCGCGAGGTCAGTGCCAAAGAGACCCAGTACTTC. J is TRBJ2-5 and V is TRBV15; no firm D call. The V gene lost 9 bases and the J gene lost 3 bases, with 20 bases spanning the gap. This CDR3 has 15 residues. The germline V gene has CDR1 LNHNV and CDR2 YYDKDF (reference sequence). Together with reference TRBV15 and TRBJ2-5, the CDR3 gives the full variable domain: DAMVIQNPRYQVTQFGKPVTLSCSQTLNHNVMYWYQQKSSQAPKLLFHYYDKDFNNEADTPDNFQSRRPNTSFCFLDIRSPGLGDTAMYLCATSREVSAKETQYFGPGTRLLVL.

The CDR3: CASSKYWEGGNQPQHF. In DNA, the CDR3 is TGTGCCAGCAGCAAATATTGGGAGGGGGGAAATCAGCCCCAGCATTTT. The rearrangement links TRBV21-1 to TRBJ1-5. TRBV21-1 is a documented pseudogene. This CDR3 is 16 amino acids long.

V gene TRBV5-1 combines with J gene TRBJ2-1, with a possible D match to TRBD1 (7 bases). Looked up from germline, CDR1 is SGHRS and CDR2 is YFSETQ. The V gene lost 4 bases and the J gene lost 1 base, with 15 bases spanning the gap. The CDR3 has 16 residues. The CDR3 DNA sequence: TGCGCCAGCAGCCCTGGGCGGGACAGATCCTACAATGAGCAGTTCTTC. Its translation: CASSPGRDRSYNEQFF.

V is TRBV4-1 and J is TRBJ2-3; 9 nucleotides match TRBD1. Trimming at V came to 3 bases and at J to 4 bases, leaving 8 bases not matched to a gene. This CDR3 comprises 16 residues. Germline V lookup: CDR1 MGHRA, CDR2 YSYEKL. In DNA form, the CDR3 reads TGCGCCAGCAGCCAGCCGAACAGGGGGCGTGCAGATACGCAGTATTTT. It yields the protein CASSQPNRGRADTQYF.

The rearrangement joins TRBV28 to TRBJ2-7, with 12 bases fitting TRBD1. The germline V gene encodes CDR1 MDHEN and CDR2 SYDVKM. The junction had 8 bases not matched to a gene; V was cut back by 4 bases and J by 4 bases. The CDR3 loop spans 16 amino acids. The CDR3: CASSSTGTGGMYEQYF. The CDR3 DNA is TGTGCCAGCAGTTCGACCGGGACAGGGGGCATGTACGAGCAGTACTTC.

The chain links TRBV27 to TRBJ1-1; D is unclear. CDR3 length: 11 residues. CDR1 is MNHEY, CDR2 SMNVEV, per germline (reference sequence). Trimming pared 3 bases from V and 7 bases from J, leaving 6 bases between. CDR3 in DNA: TGTGCCAGCAGTTTCAACGGTGAAGCTTTCTTT. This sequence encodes CASSFNGEAFF.

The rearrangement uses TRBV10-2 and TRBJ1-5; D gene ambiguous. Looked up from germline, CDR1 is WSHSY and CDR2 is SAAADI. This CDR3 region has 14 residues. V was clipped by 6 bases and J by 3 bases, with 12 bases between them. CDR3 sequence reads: CASRQRQVNQPQHF. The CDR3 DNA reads TGCGCCAGCAGGCAAAGGCAGGTCAATCAGCCCCAGCATTTT.

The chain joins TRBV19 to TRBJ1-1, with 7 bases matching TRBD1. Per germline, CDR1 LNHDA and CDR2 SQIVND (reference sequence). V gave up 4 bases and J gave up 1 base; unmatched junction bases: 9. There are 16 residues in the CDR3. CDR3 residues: CASSTLGRGANTEAFF. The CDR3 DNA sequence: TGTGCCAGTAGTACCCTGGGCAGGGGGGCGAACACTGAAGCTTTCTTT. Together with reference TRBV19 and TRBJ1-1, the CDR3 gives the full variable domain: DGGITQSPKYLFRKEGQNVTLSCEQNLNHDAMYWYRQDPGQGLRLIYYSQIVNDFQKGDIAEGYSVSREKKESFPLTVTSAQKNPTAFYLCASSTLGRGANTEAFFGQGTRLTVV.

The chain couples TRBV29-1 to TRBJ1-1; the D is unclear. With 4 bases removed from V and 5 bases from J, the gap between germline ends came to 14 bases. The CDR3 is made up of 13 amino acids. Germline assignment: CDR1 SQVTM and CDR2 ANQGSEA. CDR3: CSVVRQVRTEAFF. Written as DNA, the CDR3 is TGCAGCGTTGTCAGGCAGGTAAGGACTGAAGCTTTCTTT.

The CDR3 nucleotides are TGTGCCAGCAGTTCCACGGACCGGCTGGGAGAGCAGTACTTC. It yields the protein CASSSTDRLGEQYF. This chain links TRBV27 with TRBJ2-5; TRBD2 is a possible D gene (5 bases). This CDR3 region has 14 residues. Germline V lookup: CDR1 MNHEY, CDR2 SMNVEV (reference sequence). V lost 4 bases and J 11 bases, leaving 20 bases between the germline ends.

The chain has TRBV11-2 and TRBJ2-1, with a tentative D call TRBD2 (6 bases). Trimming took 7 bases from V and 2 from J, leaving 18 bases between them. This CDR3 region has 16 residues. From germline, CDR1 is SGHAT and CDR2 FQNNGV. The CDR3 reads CASTLVPGEAYNEQFF. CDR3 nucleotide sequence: TGTGCCAGCACCCTAGTCCCGGGGGAGGCCTACAATGAGCAGTTCTTC.

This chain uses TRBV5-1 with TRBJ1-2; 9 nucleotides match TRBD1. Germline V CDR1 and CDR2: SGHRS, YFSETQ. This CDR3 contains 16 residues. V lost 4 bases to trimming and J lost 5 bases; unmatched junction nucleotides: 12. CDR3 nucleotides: TGCGCCAGCAGCCCACTCCAGGGACAGGGAAGATATGGCTACACCTTC. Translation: CASSPLQGQGRYGYTF.

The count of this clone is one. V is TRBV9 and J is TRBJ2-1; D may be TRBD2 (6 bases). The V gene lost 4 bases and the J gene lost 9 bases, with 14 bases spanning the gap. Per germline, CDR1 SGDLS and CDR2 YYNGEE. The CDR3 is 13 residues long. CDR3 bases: TGTGCCAGCAGCAGAGGGACTTTGGGTGAGCAGTTCTTC. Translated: CASSRGTLGEQFF.

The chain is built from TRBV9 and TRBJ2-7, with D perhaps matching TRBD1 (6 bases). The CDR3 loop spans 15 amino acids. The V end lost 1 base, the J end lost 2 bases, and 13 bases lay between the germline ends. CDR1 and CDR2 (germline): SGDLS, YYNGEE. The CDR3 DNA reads TGTGCCAGCAGCGTAAGTGGGCAGGGGACCTACGAGCAGTACTTC. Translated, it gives CASSVSGQGTYEQYF.

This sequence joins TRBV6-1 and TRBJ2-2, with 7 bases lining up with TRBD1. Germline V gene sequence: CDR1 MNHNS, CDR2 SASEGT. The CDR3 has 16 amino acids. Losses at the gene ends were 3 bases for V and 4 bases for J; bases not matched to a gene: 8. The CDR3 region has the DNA TGTGCCAGCAGTGACGGCGTAACAGGGGTCACCGGGGAGCTGTTTTTT. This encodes CASSDGVTGVTGELFF.

The CDR3 loop is CASSPRTGVNTEAFF. For the CDR3, the DNA is TGTGCCAGCAGCCCACGGACAGGGGTGAACACTGAAGCTTTCTTT. J is TRBJ1-1 and V is TRBV5-4; 9 bases line up with TRBD1. There are 15 residues in the CDR3. Germline V gene lookup returns CDR1 SGHNT and CDR2 YYREEE (reference sequence). Unmatched junction bases numbered 4, after V lost 4 bases and J lost 0 bases. The full variable domain, rest sourced from reference TRBV5-4 and TRBJ1-1, is ETGVTQSPTHLIKTRGQQVTLRCSSQSGHNTVSWYQQALGQGPQFIFQYYREEENGRGNFPPRFSGLQFPNYSSELNVNALELDDSALYLCASSPRTGVNTEAFFGQGTRLTVV.

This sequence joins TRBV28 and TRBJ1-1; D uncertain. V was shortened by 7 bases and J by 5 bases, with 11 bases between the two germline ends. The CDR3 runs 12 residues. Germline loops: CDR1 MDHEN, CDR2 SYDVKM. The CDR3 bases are TGTGCCAGCACCAGGCCGGGGACTGAAGCTTTCTTT. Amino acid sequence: CASTRPGTEAFF.

Written as DNA, the CDR3 is TGTGCCAGTACCTATTCGACTAGCGCGCAAGAGACCCAGTACTTC. It is translated as CASTYSTSAQETQYF. The chain joins TRBV19 to TRBJ2-5; 8 bases fit TRBD2. V lost 7 bases and J lost 2; bases outside the gene matches: 9. The CDR3 is 15 residues long. Germline V gene data show CDR1 as LNHDA and CDR2 as SQIVND (reference sequence).

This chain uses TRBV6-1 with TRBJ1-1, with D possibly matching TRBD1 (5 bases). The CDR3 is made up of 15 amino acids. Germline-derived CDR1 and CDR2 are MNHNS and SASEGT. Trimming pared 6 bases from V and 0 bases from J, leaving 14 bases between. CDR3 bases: TGTGCCAGCAGGCACTATGGGGCCATGAACACTGAAGCTTTCTTT. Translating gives CASRHYGAMNTEAFF.